A selection of T cell receptor beta chains follows, all from one sample in a study of CD8+ T cells in alopecia areata. Sequencing used immunoSEQ multiplex PCR; TCRdb keeps in-frame clones, though not all of them. The sample includes 9,500 to 15,000 clones, more than 50% of them seen just once. The sample consisted of skin. These receptors all come from a human donor with alopecia areata. CDR3s include the opening cysteine and the closing phenylalanine or tryptophan. Fields, in order: clone size, V gene, J gene, CDR3 protein. Size is omitted from some rows. Given values are once, few, many or a class for expanded clones.

clone_size: NA; v_call: TRBV7-8; j_call: TRBJ1-2; cdr3_aa: CASSLARLTREHYGYTF
clone_size: few; v_call: TRBV6-6; j_call: TRBJ2-2; cdr3_aa: CASRVQSGELFF
clone_size: NA; v_call: TRBV7-2; j_call: TRBJ2-3; cdr3_aa: CASSYKEPSTDTQYF
clone_size: NA; v_call: TRBV18; j_call: TRBJ1-5; cdr3_aa: CASSPADRGDQPQHF
clone_size: few; v_call: TRBV29-1; j_call: TRBJ1-2; cdr3_aa: CSVGVDRPGGYTF
clone_size: few; v_call: TRBV7-8; j_call: TRBJ2-2; cdr3_aa: CASSSIEGGELFF
clone_size: few; v_call: TRBV27; j_call: TRBJ2-2; cdr3_aa: CASSLSRAGRAGELFF
clone_size: NA; v_call: TRBV5-4; j_call: TRBJ2-1; cdr3_aa: CASSQGVGNEQFF
clone_size: NA; v_call: TRBV29-1; j_call: TRBJ2-5; cdr3_aa: CSVEKGTREYF
clone_size: NA; v_call: TRBV30; j_call: TRBJ1-2; cdr3_aa: CAWSVPQVGTYGYTF
clone_size: few; v_call: TRBV30; j_call: TRBJ2-2; cdr3_aa: CAWSVLNTGELFF
clone_size: NA; v_call: TRBV11-2; j_call: TRBJ2-1; cdr3_aa: CASSFPGGSSYNEQFF
clone_size: NA; v_call: TRBV2; j_call: TRBJ1-4; cdr3_aa: CASSRDRGYEKLFF
clone_size: NA; v_call: TRBV29-1; j_call: TRBJ2-5; cdr3_aa: CSVEGPLRGGTQETQYF
clone_size: NA; v_call: TRBV2; j_call: TRBJ2-5; cdr3_aa: CASNSGTGGETQYF
clone_size: NA; v_call: TRBV25-1; j_call: TRBJ2-2; cdr3_aa: CASMSDTTGELFF
clone_size: NA; v_call: TRBV7-9; j_call: TRBJ1-4; cdr3_aa: CASSSGPRHEKLFF
clone_size: NA; v_call: TRBV5-1; j_call: TRBJ2-7; cdr3_aa: CASSLDPLAGGYEQYF
clone_size: once; v_call: TRBV2; j_call: TRBJ2-1; cdr3_aa: CASVAEFF
clone_size: NA; v_call: TRBV27; j_call: TRBJ2-1; cdr3_aa: CASSPSAYNEQFF
clone_size: NA; v_call: TRBV19; j_call: TRBJ1-5; cdr3_aa: CASSIWASNQPQHF
clone_size: NA; v_call: TRBV30; j_call: TRBJ2-1; cdr3_aa: CAWTLLGDPADEQFF
clone_size: few; v_call: TRBV11-2; j_call: NA; cdr3_aa: CASSLDLPLGQLSYEQYF
clone_size: once; v_call: TRBV30; j_call: TRBJ2-1; cdr3_aa: CAWSVLAGLEQFF
clone_size: NA; v_call: TRBV5-6; j_call: TRBJ1-5; cdr3_aa: CASSLLGLNQPQHF
clone_size: NA; v_call: TRBV5-6; j_call: TRBJ2-7; cdr3_aa: CASSTTGWPYEQYF
clone_size: NA; v_call: TRBV7-2; j_call: TRBJ1-2; cdr3_aa: CASSIRTGDKRGYTF
clone_size: NA; v_call: TRBV6-5; j_call: TRBJ2-2; cdr3_aa: CASRGLAGVGELFF
clone_size: NA; v_call: TRBV5-4; j_call: TRBJ1-2; cdr3_aa: CASSRPQGDYGYTF
clone_size: NA; v_call: TRBV18; j_call: TRBJ2-7; cdr3_aa: CASSPSGDRGDEQYF
clone_size: NA; v_call: TRBV6-6; j_call: TRBJ2-1; cdr3_aa: CASTGAGVDNEQFF
clone_size: NA; v_call: TRBV23-1; j_call: TRBJ1-4; cdr3_aa: CASSQSRIGRFKVYSKSGYEKLFF
clone_size: NA; v_call: TRBV7-2; j_call: TRBJ2-7; cdr3_aa: CASSFDRANEQYF
clone_size: NA; v_call: TRBV28; j_call: TRBJ1-5; cdr3_aa: CASSLTIIRPQHF
clone_size: once; v_call: TRBV10-1; j_call: TRBJ2-2; cdr3_aa: CASSWTVNTGELFF